There are a few counts of the clone carrying this TCR beta chain. This sample stems from a study of PD-1 blockade in classical Hodgkin lymphoma. Sequencing used immunoSEQ multiplex PCR; TCRdb keeps in-frame clones, though not all of them. The sample carries roughly 21,000 clones, roughly 85% recorded once. Germline V gene sequence: CDR1 PRHDT, CDR2 FYEKMQ (reference sequence). The V gene lost 2 bases and the J gene lost 0 bases, with 29 bases spanning the gap. The length of the CDR3 is 21 residues. Time point in this sample: cycle 4 day 1 (C4D1), after 6 weeks of nivolumab. All patients experienced relapse after autologous stem cell transplantation, and brentuximab vedotin exposure was variable.

The sequence was obtained from a human donor with classical Hodgkin lymphoma. The chain employs TRBV13 and TRBJ2-7; the D gene could be TRBD1 or TRBD2 (5 bases each). This specimen was peripheral blood mononuclear cells (PBMCs), taken before the fourth cycle of nivolumab. The CDR3: CASSLTRVPLFWGESSYEQYF. In DNA form, the CDR3 reads TGTGCCAGCAGCTTAACTAGAGTTCCCCTTTTTTGGGGCGAGAGCTCCTACGAGCAGTACTTC.